This T cell receptor beta chain was sequenced in a study of cytomegalovirus exposure and HLA in healthy donors. Use of 60 Vbeta and 13 Jbeta primers characterized the PCR. Profiling relied on immunoSEQ multiplex PCR, and the TCRdb table lists in-frame clones only, not all of them. This repertoire shows 120,000 or so clones, 70% to 85% found once; its top ten account for 1.8%. This clone has more than one count but fewer than ten. This receptor was taken from a young man in good health and CMV-seronegative. The sample consisted of PBMCs.

CDR3 nucleotide sequence: TGTGCCATCAGTGATCGGGTTGGAAGGACCCAGTACTTC. This codes for CAISDRVGRTQYF. The gene calls are TRBV10-3 and TRBJ2-5, with D hard to call. V was trimmed by 3 bases and J by 7 bases, leaving 12 bases between them. The CDR3 length is 13 residues. Germline lookup yields CDR1 ENHRY and CDR2 SYGVKD.